The 3 T cell receptor beta chains presented below share a single source sample, sequenced in a study of blood T cell repertoires in COVID-19. The table came from immunoSEQ multiplex PCR; TCRdb's copy has only in-frame clones and leaves some out. Of roughly 200,000 clones listed, 70% to 80% are singletons. The sequenced sample consisted of peripheral blood. These receptor sequences come from a man aged 45 to 65 who had recovered from COVID-19.

The genes are TRBV3-1 (or the pseudogene TRBV3-2) and TRBJ1-1; 7 bases map to TRBD1. Trimming removed 5 bases from V and 4 bases from J; junction bases left unmatched: 7. CDR3 length: 14 amino acids. Germline CDR1 LGHDT, CDR2 YNNKEL (reference sequence). The CDR3 bases are TGTGCCAGCAGCTTGACGACAGGGAGCACTGAAGCTTTCTTT. Translated, it gives CASSLTTGSTEAFF.

The J gene is TRBJ1-2, the V gene TRBV6-2 or TRBV6-3; 8 bases fit TRBD1. J lost 5 bases, V lost 5 bases, and 7 bases had no gene match. CDR1 and CDR2 from the germline V gene are MNHEY and SVGEGT. This CDR3 has 14 residues. CDR3 in amino acids: CASSGQGHGYGYTF. In nucleotides, the CDR3 is TGTGCCAGCAGTGGACAGGGACATGGGTATGGCTACACCTTC.

The genes are TRBV24-1 and TRBJ2-5; TRBD1 aligns across 8 bases. V lost 3 bases, J lost 4 bases, and 6 bases stayed unmatched. CDR1 is KGHDR, CDR2 SFDVKD, per germline. The CDR3 loop spans 15 amino acids. This CDR3 is CATSDSRGRVETQYF. CDR3 DNA sequence: TGTGCCACCAGTGATAGCAGGGGGCGTGTAGAGACCCAGTACTTC.